One sample yielded the 2 T cell receptor beta chains listed below, sequenced in a study of blood T cell repertoires in COVID-19. This table comes from immunoSEQ multiplex PCR, and its TCRdb copy is limited to in-frame clones, with some not included. The sample has approximately 90,000 clones, about 87% seen once. The sequenced sample consisted of peripheral blood. Every receptor here comes from a man between 60 and 70 years old with acute or convalescent COVID-19.

The V and J genes are TRBV9 and TRBJ2-4, with 14 bases lining up with TRBD2. J lost 3 bases, V lost 3 bases, and 5 bases had no gene match. This CDR3 spans 17 amino acids. The germline V gene has CDR1 SGDLS and CDR2 YYNGEE. The CDR3 here is CASSEGLAGAGKNIQYF. The CDR3 DNA reads as TGTGCCAGCAGCGAGGGACTAGCGGGAGCTGGCAAAAACATTCAGTACTTC.

The rearrangement uses TRBV27 and TRBJ1-6; 9 bases fit TRBD1. The CDR3 extends over 16 amino acids. The V and J ends lost 5 bases and 7 bases, in that order; junction bases with no gene match: 9. Germline CDR1 MNHEY, CDR2 SMNVEV (reference sequence). Written as DNA, the CDR3 is TGTGCCAGCAGTATGCCGACCGGGACAGGGAATTCACCCCTCCACTTT. It codes for CASSMPTGTGNSPLHF.